This TCR beta chain stems from a study of blood T cell repertoires in COVID-19. Assay: immunoSEQ multiplex PCR; the TCRdb copy retains only in-frame clones and omits some. The sample lists roughly 430,000 clones, around 90% occurring once. Trimming removed 2 bases at V and 5 bases at J, with 6 bases between. This CDR3 contains 13 residues. In germline, CDR1 is SEHNR, CDR2 FQNEAQ (reference sequence). The V and J genes are TRBV7-9 and TRBJ1-4; D might be TRBD1 (5 bases). This receptor was obtained from a woman in her thirties or forties with acute COVID-19. The sample consisted of PBMCs or T cells enriched from blood (not recorded which). CDR3 loop: CASSLRQNEKLFF. CDR3 nucleotide sequence: TGTGCCAGCAGCTTAAGACAGAATGAAAAACTGTTTTTT.